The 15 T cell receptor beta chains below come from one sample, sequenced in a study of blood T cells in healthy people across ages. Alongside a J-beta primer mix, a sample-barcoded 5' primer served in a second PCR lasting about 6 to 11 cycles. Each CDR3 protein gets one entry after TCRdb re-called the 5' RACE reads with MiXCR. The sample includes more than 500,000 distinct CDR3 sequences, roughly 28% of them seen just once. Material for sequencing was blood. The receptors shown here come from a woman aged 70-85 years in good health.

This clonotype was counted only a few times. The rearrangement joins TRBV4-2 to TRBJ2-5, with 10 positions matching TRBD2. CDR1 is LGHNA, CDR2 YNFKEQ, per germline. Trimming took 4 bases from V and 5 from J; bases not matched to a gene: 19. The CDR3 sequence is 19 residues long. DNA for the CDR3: TGTGCCAGCAGCCCCACCGGGAGGTCTAGCGGGGGTTCGGATGAGACCCAGTACTTC. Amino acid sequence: CASSPTGRSSGGSDETQYF.

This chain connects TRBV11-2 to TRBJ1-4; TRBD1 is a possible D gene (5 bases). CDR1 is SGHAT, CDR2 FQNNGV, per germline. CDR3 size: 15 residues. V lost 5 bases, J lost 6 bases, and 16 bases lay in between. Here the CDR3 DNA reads TGTGCCAGCAGCCGGAGGGAGGGGTTCGATGAAAAACTGTTTTTT. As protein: CASSRREGFDEKLFF.

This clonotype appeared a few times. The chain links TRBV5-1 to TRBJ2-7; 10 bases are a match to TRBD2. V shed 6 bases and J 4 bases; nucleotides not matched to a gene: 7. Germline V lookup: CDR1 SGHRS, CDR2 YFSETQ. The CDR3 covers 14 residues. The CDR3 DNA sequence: TGCGCCAGCAATCCTAGCGGGGGTGAATACGAGCAGTACTTC. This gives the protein CASNPSGGEYEQYF.

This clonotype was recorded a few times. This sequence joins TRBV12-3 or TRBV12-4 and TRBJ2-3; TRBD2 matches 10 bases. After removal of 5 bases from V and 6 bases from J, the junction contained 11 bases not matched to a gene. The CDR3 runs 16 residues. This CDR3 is CASSPRLAGGRDTQYF. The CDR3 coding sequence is TGTGCCAGCAGTCCTCGACTAGCGGGTGGTCGCGATACGCAGTATTTT.

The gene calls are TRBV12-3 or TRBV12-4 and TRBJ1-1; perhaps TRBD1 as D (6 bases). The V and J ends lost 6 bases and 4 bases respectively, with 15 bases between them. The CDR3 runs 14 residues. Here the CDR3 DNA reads TGTGCCAGCAGCCAAGGGGGTAGGTTCACTGAAGCTTTCTTT. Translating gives CASSQGGRFTEAFF.

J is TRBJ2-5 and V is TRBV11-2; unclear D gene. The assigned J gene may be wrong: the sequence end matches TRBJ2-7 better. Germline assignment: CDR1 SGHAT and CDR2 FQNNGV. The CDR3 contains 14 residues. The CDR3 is CASSPYRSSYEQYF. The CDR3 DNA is TGTGCCAGCAGCCCTTACCGGTCCTCCTACGAGCAGTACTTC.

The chain's CDR3 is CASSLQAAQDEQYF. CDR3 sequence (DNA): TGCGCCAGCAGCTTACAGGCCGCTCAGGACGAGCAGTACTTC. The chain is built from TRBV5-1 and TRBJ2-7; a weak D match, TRBD1 (5 bases). V was cut by 2 bases and J by 5 bases, with 14 bases left in between. The CDR3 has 14 residues. Germline CDR1 SGHRS, CDR2 YFSETQ.

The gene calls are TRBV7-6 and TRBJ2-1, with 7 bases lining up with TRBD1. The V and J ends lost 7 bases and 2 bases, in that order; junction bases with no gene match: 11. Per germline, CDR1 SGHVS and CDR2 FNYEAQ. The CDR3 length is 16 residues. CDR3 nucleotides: TGTGCCAGCATCCACACCGGGACAGACCCCTACAATGAGCAGTTCTTC. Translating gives CASIHTGTDPYNEQFF.

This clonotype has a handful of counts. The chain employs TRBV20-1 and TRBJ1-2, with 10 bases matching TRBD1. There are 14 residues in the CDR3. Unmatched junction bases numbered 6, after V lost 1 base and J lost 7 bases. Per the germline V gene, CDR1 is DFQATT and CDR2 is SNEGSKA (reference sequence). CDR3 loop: CSARVTGGGGGYTF. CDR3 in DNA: TGCAGTGCTAGAGTGACAGGGGGCGGAGGTGGCTACACCTTC.

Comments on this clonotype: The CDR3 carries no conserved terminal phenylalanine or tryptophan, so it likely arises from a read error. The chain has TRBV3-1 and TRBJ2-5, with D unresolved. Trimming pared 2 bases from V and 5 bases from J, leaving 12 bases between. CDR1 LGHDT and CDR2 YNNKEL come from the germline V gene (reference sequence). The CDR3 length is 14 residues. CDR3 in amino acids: CASSQWTLTETQYL. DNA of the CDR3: TGTGCCAGCAGCCAATGGACCCTCACGGAGACCCAGTACCTC.

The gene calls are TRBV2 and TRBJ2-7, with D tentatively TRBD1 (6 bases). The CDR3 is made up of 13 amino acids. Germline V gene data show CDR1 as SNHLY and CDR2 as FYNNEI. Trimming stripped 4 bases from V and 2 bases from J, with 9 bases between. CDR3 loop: CASSGQGPYEQYF. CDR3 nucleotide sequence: TGTGCCAGCAGTGGGCAGGGGCCCTACGAGCAGTACTTC.

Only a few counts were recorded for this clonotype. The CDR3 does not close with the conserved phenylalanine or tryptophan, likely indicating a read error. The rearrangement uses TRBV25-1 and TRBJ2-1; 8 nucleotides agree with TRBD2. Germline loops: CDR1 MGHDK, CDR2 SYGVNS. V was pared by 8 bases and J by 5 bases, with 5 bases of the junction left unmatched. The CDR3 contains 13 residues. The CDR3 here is CASSGGADNEQFL. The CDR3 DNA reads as TGTGCCAGCTCCGGGGGGGCCGACAATGAGCAGTTCCTC.

The DNA for the CDR3 is TGTGCCAGCAGTCCGGACACTTACCAGAACACTGAAGCTTTCTTT. Protein: CASSPDTYQNTEAFF. V is TRBV12-3 or TRBV12-4 and J is TRBJ1-1; D might be TRBD1 (5 bases). The V end lost 5 bases, the J end lost 1 base, and 14 bases lay between the germline ends. This CDR3 has 15 residues.

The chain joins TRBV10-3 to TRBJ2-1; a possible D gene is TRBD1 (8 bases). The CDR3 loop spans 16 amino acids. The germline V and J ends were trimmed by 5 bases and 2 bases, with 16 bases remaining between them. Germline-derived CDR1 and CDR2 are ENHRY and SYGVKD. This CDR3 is CAISTLTGGAYNEQFF. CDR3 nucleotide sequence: TGTGCCATCAGTACCCTAACAGGGGGGGCCTACAATGAGCAGTTCTTC.

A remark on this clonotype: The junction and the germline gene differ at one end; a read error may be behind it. The chain's CDR3 is CASSQIAKNIRYF. The CDR3 coding sequence is TGCGCCAGCAGCCAGATAGCCAAAAACATTCGGTACTTC. The V gene is TRBV4-1, the J gene TRBJ2-4; D unclear. This CDR3 spans 13 amino acids. The V gene's germline CDR1 is MGHRA and CDR2 YSYEKL.